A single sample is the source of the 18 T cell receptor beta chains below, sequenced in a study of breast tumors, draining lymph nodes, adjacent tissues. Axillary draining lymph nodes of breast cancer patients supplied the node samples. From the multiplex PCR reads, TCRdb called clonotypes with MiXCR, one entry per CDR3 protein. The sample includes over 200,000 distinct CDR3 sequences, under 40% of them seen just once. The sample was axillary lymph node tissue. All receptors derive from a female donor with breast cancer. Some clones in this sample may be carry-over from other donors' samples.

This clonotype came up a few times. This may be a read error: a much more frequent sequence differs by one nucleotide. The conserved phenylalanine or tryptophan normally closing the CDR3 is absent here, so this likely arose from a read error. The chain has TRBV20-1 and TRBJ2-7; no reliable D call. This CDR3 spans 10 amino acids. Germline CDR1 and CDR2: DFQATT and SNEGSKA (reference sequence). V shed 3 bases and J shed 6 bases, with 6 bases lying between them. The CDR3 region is CSARKIEQYS. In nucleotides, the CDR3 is TGCAGTGCTAGGAAGATCGAGCAGTACTCC.

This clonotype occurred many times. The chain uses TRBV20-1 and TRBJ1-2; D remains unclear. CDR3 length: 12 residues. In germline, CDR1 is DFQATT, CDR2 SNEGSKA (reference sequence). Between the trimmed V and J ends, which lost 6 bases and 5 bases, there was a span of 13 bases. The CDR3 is CSASPDTYGYTF. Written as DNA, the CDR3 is TGCAGTGCGAGCCCAGACACGTATGGCTACACCTTC.

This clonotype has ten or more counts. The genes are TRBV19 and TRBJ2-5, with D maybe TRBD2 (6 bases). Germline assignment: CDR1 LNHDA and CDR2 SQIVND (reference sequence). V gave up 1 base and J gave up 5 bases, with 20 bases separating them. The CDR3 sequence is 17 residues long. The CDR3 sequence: CASSIGRDRRVGETQYF. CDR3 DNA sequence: TGTGCCAGTAGTATAGGGAGGGATCGGCGGGTCGGGGAGACCCAGTACTTC.

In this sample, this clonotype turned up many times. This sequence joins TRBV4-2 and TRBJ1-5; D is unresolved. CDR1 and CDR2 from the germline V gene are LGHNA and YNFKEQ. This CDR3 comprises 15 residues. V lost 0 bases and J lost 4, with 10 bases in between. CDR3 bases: TGTGCCAGCAGCCAAGAGGGAGGCGCAAATCAGCCCCAGCATTTT. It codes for CASSQEGGANQPQHF.

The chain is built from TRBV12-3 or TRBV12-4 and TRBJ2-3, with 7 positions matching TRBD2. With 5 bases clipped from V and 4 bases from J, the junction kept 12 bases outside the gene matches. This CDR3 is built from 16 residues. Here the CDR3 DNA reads TGTGCCAGCAGTCCCCTACTAGCGATTAGCGCAGATACGCAGTATTTT. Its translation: CASSPLLAISADTQYF.

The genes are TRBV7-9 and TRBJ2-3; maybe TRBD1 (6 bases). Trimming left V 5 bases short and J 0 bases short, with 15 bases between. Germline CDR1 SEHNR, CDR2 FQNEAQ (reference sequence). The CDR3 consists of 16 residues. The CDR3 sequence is CASSLQGGVSTDTQYF. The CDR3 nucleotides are TGTGCCAGCAGCCTACAGGGTGGGGTTAGCACAGATACGCAGTATTTT.

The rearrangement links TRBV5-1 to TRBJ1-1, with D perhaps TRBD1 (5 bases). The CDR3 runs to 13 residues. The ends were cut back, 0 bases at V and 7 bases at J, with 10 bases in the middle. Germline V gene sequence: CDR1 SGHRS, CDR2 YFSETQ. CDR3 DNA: TGCGCCAGCAGCTTGGCTAGGGGAATTGAAGCTTTCTTT. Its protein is CASSLARGIEAFF.

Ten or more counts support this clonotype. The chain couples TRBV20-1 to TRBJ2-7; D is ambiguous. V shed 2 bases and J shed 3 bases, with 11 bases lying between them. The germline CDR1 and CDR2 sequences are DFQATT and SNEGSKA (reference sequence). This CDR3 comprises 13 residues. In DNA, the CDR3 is TGCAGTGCTAGACAAAAGGGATTCTACGAGCAGTACTTC. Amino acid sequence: CSARQKGFYEQYF.

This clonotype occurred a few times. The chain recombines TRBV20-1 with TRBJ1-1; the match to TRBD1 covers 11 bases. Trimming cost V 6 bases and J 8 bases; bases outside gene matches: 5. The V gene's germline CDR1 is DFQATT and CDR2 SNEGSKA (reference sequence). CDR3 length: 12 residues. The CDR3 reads CSAGQGAREAFF. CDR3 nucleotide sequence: TGCAGTGCCGGACAGGGGGCGCGGGAAGCTTTCTTT.

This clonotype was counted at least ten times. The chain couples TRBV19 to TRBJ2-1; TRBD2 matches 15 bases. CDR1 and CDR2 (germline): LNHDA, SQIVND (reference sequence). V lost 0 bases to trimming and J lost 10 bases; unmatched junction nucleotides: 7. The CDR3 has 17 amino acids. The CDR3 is CASSIDRGLAGGGEQFF. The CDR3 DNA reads TGTGCCAGTAGTATAGATCGGGGACTAGCGGGAGGCGGGGAGCAGTTCTTC.

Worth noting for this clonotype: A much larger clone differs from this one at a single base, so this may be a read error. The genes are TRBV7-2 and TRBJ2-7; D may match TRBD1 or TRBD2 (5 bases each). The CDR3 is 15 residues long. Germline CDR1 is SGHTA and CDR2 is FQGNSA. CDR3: CASSLEGTHSYEQHF. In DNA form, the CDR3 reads TGTGCCAGCAGCTTAGAAGGGACGCACTCCTACGAGCAGCACTTC.

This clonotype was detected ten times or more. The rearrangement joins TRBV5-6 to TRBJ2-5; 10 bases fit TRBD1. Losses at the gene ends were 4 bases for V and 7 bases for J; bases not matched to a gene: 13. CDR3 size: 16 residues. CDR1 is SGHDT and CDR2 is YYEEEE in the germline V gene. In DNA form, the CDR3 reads TGTGCCAGCAGCCCAGTCCCGGGACAGGGGCCGGGGACCCAGTACTTC. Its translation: CASSPVPGQGPGTQYF.

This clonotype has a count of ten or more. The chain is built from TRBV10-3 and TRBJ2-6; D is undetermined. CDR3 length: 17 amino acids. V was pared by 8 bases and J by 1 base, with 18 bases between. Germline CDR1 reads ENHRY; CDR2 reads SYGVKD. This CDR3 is CAIESHRPLSGANVLTF. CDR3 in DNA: TGTGCCATCGAATCGCACCGGCCGTTATCTGGGGCCAACGTCCTGACTTTC.

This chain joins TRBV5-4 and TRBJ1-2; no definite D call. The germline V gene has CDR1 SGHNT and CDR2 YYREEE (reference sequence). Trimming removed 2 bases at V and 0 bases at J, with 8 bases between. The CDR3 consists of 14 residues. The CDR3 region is CASSLNSANYGYTF. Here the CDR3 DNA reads TGTGCCAGCAGCTTAAATTCCGCTAACTATGGCTACACCTTC.

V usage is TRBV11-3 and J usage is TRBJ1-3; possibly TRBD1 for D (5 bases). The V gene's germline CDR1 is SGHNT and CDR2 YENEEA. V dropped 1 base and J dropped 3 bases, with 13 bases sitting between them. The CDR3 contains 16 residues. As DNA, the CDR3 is TGTGCCAGCAGCTTAGCGGCCCCGGGGGTTGGAAACACCATATATTTT. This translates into CASSLAAPGVGNTIYF.

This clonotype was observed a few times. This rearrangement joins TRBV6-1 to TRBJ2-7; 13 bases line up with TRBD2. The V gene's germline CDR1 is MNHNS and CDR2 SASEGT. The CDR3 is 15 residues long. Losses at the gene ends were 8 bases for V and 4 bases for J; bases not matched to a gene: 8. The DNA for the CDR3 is TGTGCCAGCCTCCCGCGGACTAGCGGGAGTTACGAGCAGTACTTC. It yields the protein CASLPRTSGSYEQYF.

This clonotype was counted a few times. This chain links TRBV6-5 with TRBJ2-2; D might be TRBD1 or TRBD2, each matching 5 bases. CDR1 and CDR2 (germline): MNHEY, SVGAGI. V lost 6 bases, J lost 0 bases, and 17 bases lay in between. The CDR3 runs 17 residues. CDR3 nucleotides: TGTGCCAGCAGCCACCGAGGGGCGTTAACGAACACCGGGGAGCTGTTTTTT. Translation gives CASSHRGALTNTGELFF.

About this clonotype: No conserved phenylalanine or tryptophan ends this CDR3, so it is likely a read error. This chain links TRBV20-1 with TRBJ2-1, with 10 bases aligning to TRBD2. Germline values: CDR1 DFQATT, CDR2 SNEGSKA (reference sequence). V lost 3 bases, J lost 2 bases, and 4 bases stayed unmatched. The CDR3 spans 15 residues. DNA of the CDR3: TGCAGTGCTAGCCCAGCGGGGGGGGCCTACAATGAGCAGTTCCTC. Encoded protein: CSASPAGGAYNEQFL.